Presented here are 21 T cell receptor beta chains from one specimen sequenced in a study of T cells expressing NK-cell markers. For each CDR3 protein, TCRdb gives one entry from its re-call of the 5' RACE reads, without DNA. The sample is made up of approximately 550,000 distinct CDR3 sequences, and the top ten hold less than 4.5% of it. The source material was blood T cells: a sorted CD56 or NKG2C T cell subset, CD4+ or CD8+ T cells, or bulk PBMC T cells (not recorded which). The source is a man aged 18 to 29 in good health.

This sequence joins TRBV29-1 and TRBJ2-1; TCRdb calls TRBD2, which cannot be checked without DNA. Germline loops: CDR1 SQVTM, CDR2 ANQGSEA. The CDR3 has 14 amino acids. The CDR3 here is CSVALKLAWVEQFF.

This chain uses TRBV7-9 with TRBJ2-2. The germline V gene has CDR1 SEHNR and CDR2 FQNEAQ (reference sequence). The CDR3 is 16 amino acids. CDR3: CASSLRGGANTGELFF.

The V gene is TRBV11-2, the J gene TRBJ1-1; TCRdb's assignment of TRBD1 cannot be checked, as there is no DNA. Germline CDR1 and CDR2: SGHAT and FQNNGV. This CDR3 is 15 amino acids long. The CDR3 sequence: CASSLSQGSGTEAFF.

The rearrangement joins TRBV25-1 to TRBJ2-7; TCRdb reports TRBD2, a call that lacks DNA to check it against. Germline CDR1 reads MGHDK; CDR2 reads SYGVNS. CDR3 length equals 13 residues. CDR3 protein: CASRPSGPLEQYF.

This chain joins TRBV13 and TRBJ2-1. From germline, CDR1 is PRHDT and CDR2 FYEKMQ (reference sequence). The CDR3 length is 12 residues. CDR3 protein: CASSLGLGEQFF.

This sequence joins TRBV30 and TRBJ1-1; without DNA, the TCRdb call of TRBD1 cannot be checked. Germline-derived CDR1 and CDR2 are GTSNPN and SVGIG (reference sequence). This CDR3 contains 15 residues. CDR3 sequence: CAWSVWGGTQTEAFF.

The CDR3 sequence is CASSPPPYRAYEQFF. This chain joins TRBV27 and TRBJ2-1; the TCRdb call, TRBD1, lacks DNA for checking. CDR1 and CDR2 (germline): MNHEY, SMNVEV (reference sequence). The CDR3 extends over 15 amino acids.

The chain recombines TRBV4-3 with TRBJ2-1; the D gene TCRdb calls, TRBD2, cannot be checked with no DNA. This CDR3 region has 13 residues. The V gene's germline CDR1 is LGHNA and CDR2 YSLEER. CDR3 amino acids: CASSQDTGSEQFF.

V usage is TRBV6-2 or TRBV6-3 and J usage is TRBJ2-4; TCRdb calls TRBD2, which cannot be checked without DNA. This CDR3 region has 14 residues. The germline V gene encodes CDR1 MNHEY and CDR2 SVGEGT. This chain's CDR3 is CASSAYSGSNIQYF.

The chain links TRBV7-2 to TRBJ2-3. CDR1 and CDR2 from the germline V gene are SGHTA and FQGNSA. The length of the CDR3 is 13 residues. CDR3 residues: CASSLASADTQYF.

V and J are TRBV20-1 and TRBJ2-1; the D call of TRBD2 rests on TCRdb alone, since no DNA is present to check it. CDR3 length equals 15 residues. Per germline, CDR1 DFQATT and CDR2 SNEGSKA (reference sequence). The CDR3: CSARELAGTNNEQFF.

This rearrangement joins TRBV20-1 to TRBJ1-5. CDR3 size: 13 residues. Per germline, CDR1 DFQATT and CDR2 SNEGSKA (reference sequence). This chain's CDR3 is CSASEGPRQPQHF.

The genes are TRBV12-3 or TRBV12-4 and TRBJ2-1; TCRdb names TRBD1, which stays unverified in the absence of DNA. CDR3 length equals 16 residues. This chain's CDR3 is CASTSRSGPTDNEQFF.

This CDR3 is CASSEAWGAQADTQYF. The genes are TRBV2 and TRBJ2-3; TCRdb gives TRBD1 as the D gene, but with no DNA this cannot be confirmed. The CDR3 loop spans 16 amino acids. Looked up from germline, CDR1 is SNHLY and CDR2 is FYNNEI.

J is TRBJ2-1 and V is TRBV3-1; lacking DNA, the TRBD2 call made by TCRdb goes unchecked. Germline V gene lookup returns CDR1 LGHDT and CDR2 YNNKEL (reference sequence). The CDR3 is made up of 14 amino acids. The CDR3 region is CASSQEGGGNEQFF.

V is TRBV10-3 and J is TRBJ2-1; TCRdb's assignment of TRBD1 cannot be checked, as there is no DNA. Germline V gene sequence: CDR1 ENHRY, CDR2 SYGVKD. The CDR3 is 14 amino acids. The CDR3 reads CAISKTGENNEQFF.

The V gene is TRBV15, the J gene TRBJ2-2; checking the TCRdb D call of TRBD1 is not possible without DNA. Germline CDR1 is LNHNV and CDR2 is YYDKDF (reference sequence). This CDR3 has 16 residues. The CDR3 here is CATSRDAGQGIGELFF.

This rearrangement joins TRBV6-5 to TRBJ1-1. The CDR3 is 15 amino acids. Germline V CDR1 and CDR2: MNHEY, SVGAGI. The CDR3 sequence is CASSYTDNMNTEAFF.

The chain has TRBV12-3 or TRBV12-4 and TRBJ1-4. This CDR3 is built from 13 residues. CDR3 sequence reads: CASTVRRGEKLFF.

The J gene is TRBJ2-3, the V gene TRBV5-1; TCRdb proposes TRBD2, but this gene call is untestable without DNA. CDR3 length equals 14 residues. CDR1 SGHRS and CDR2 YFSETQ come from the germline V gene. CDR3: CASSPNGPTDTQYF.

The chain links TRBV11-1 to TRBJ2-1. Germline CDR1 reads SGHAT; CDR2 reads FQDESV (reference sequence). This CDR3 is built from 13 residues. The CDR3 here is CASSFIFLDEQFF. The variable domain in full, completed from reference TRBV11-1 and TRBJ2-1, reads EAEVAQSPRYKITEKSQAVAFWCDPISGHATLYWYRQILGQGPELLVQFQDESVVDDSQLPKDRFSAERLKGVDSTLKIQPAELGDSAMYLCASSFIFLDEQFFGPGTRLTVL.